The rows below give T cell receptor beta chains drawn from one sample of a study of cytomegalovirus exposure and HLA in healthy donors. Using immunoSEQ multiplex PCR, the repertoire was profiled, and TCRdb retains in-frame clones only, with some absent. Of under 70,000 clones listed, about three quarters were seen once; the top ten hold roughly 5%. Sequenced material: PBMCs. The receptors here all came from a male donor in good health and CMV-seropositive. CDR3s include the opening cysteine and the closing phenylalanine or tryptophan. The D gene is left open where the match is weak. Rows may omit the clone size; those that give it use once, few, many or a size class.

j_call v_call clone_size d_call cdr3_nt cdr3_aa
TRBJ2-7 TRBV7-2 - TRBD2 TGTGCCAGCAGCCCGAGACTAGCGGGGTACGAGCAGTACTTC CASSPRLAGYEQYF
TRBJ2-1 TRBV6-5 - - TGTGCCAGCAGTTACTCGATGGGGGCATATGAGCAGTTCTTC CASSYSMGAYEQFF
TRBJ1-1 TRBV19 - - TGTGCCAGTCGGGCCGAGACAGGAAACACTGAAGCTTTCTTT CASRAETGNTEAFF
TRBJ1-2 TRBV5-8 - TRBD1 TGTGCCAGCAGCTTGGCGGACAGGGTTTGGGACTATGGCTACACCTTC CASSLADRVWDYGYTF
TRBJ1-5 TRBV6-5 - TRBD1 TGTGCCAGCAGCGAAACTACAGGGGGCATTCAGCCCCAGCATTTT CASSETTGGIQPQHF
TRBJ1-6 TRBV30 - - TGTGCCTGGAGTGTAATCCTCCGGGGTAACTCACCCCTCCACTTT CAWSVILRGNSPLHF
TRBJ1-1 TRBV5-6 few - TGTGCCAGCAGCCGACAGGCCAGGAACACTGAAGCTTTCTTT CASSRQARNTEAFF
TRBJ1-5 TRBV6-4 - - TGTGCCAGCAGTGACACCGGGGGCAATCAGCCCCAGCATTTT CASSDTGGNQPQHF
TRBJ1-2 TRBV4-2 - - TGTGCCAGCACCATCCCAGGGAATGGCTACACCTTC CASTIPGNGYTF
TRBJ1-2 TRBV5-6 once TRBD1 TGTGCCAGCAGCTTCTATTCCGGGACAGGAGACTATGGCTACACCTTC CASSFYSGTGDYGYTF
TRBJ1-1 TRBV21-1 few - TGTGCCAGCAGCAATGAGGGAAACACTGAAGCTTTCTTT CASSNEGNTEAFF
TRBJ1-3 TRBV7-2 once TRBD1 TGTGCCAGCAGCTATGGGGACAGGGCGGGAAACACCATATATTTT CASSYGDRAGNTIYF
TRBJ2-3 TRBV7-2 - TRBD2 TGTGCCAGCAGCCCTCAAAAGCGGGGGGGCCGTACAGATACGCAGTATTTT CASSPQKRGGRTDTQYF
TRBJ1-1 TRBV5-4 - - TGTGCCAGCAGCTTGGAGGGGAGGACTGAAGCTTTCTTT CASSLEGRTEAFF
TRBJ1-4 TRBV19 few - TGTGCCAGTGTGGATCCAGAGGTGGCTAATGAAAAACTGTTTTTT CASVDPEVANEKLFF
TRBJ2-2 TRBV30 - - TGTGCCTGGAGCACCGAGGACTTCGGGGAGCTGTTTTTT CAWSTEDFGELFF
TRBJ2-2 TRBV6-5 - TRBD2 TGTGCCAGCGGTCAGCTGGCGGGGGTCACCGGGGAGCTGTTTTTT CASGQLAGVTGELFF
TRBJ2-1 TRBV6-5 - TRBD2 TGTGCCAGCAGTTTAATAGCGGGGCGGGGAGACAATGAGCAGTTCTTC CASSLIAGRGDNEQFF
TRBJ1-5 TRBV5-5 - - TGTGCCAGCAGCCAAACAGGTCTTCAGCATCAGCCCCAGCATTTT CASSQTGLQHQPQHF
TRBJ2-1 TRBV4-3 few TRBD2 TGCGCCAGCAGCCAAGCGACAATAGCGGGGGCCTACCGGAATGAGCAGTTCTTC CASSQATIAGAYRNEQFF
TRBJ2-7 TRBV30 - TRBD1 TGTGCCTGGAGTCCCGGACAGGGATCCTACGAGCAGTACTTC CAWSPGQGSYEQYF
TRBJ2-2 TRBV4-2 once - TGTGCCAGCAGCCAAGAAGCCGGGGCCGGGGAGCTGTTTTTT CASSQEAGAGELFF
TRBJ2-3 TRBV7-2 - TRBD2 TGTGCCAGCAGCTTAGCAGCGGGGGGGAACACAGATACGCAGTATTTT CASSLAAGGNTDTQYF
TRBJ1-1 TRBV6-1 - - TGTGCCAGCAGGGACATAAACTGGAACACTGAAGCTTTCTTT CASRDINWNTEAFF
TRBJ1-3 TRBV28 - TRBD1 TGTGCCAGCAGTGTATTCCCCCGACAGGGCATAAACACCATATATTTT CASSVFPRQGINTIYF
TRBJ2-7 TRBV7-2 - TRBD2 TGTGCCAGCAGCTTAAAAGGCGGGGGGCCCCTGGAGCAGTACTTC CASSLKGGGPLEQYF
TRBJ2-3 TRBV7-9 - TRBD1 TGTGCCAGCAGCTTAAAGGGACAGGGGGCGCGTGGCACAGATACGCAGTATTTT CASSLKGQGARGTDTQYF
TRBJ2-3 TRBV7-9 few TRBD1 TGTGCCAGCAGCTTACAGACAGGGGGCACAGATACGCAGTATTTT CASSLQTGGTDTQYF
TRBJ2-5 TRBV7-9 - - TGTGCCAGCAGCGCGGGCAGGATAAATAAAGAGACCCAGTACTTC CASSAGRINKETQYF
TRBJ1-1 TRBV14 - TRBD1 TGTGCCAGCAGCCAAGATGGGACAGGCGTCATGAACACTGAAGCTTTCTTT CASSQDGTGVMNTEAFF
TRBJ2-2 TRBV18 - - TGTGCCAGCTCATCGGCGCAGGGTTTAACCGGGGAGCTGTTTTTT CASSSAQGLTGELFF
TRBJ1-1 TRBV11-2 - - TGTGCCAGCAGCTTAATTAAGATTAACAGGACTAGATCGAACACTGAAGCTTTCTTT CASSLIKINRTRSNTEAFF
TRBJ1-4 TRBV5-5 - - TGTGCCAGCAGCTTGTTGAAATCGAGGTCTGGAGAAAAACTGTTTTTT CASSLLKSRSGEKLFF
TRBJ2-5 TRBV7-9 - - TGTGCCAGCAGCTTCGGGGAGACCCAGTACTTC CASSFGETQYF
TRBJ2-1 TRBV5-1 few TRBD2 TGCGCCAGCAGCGGGGGGGTGGGACTAGTCTACAATGAGCAGTTCTTC CASSGGVGLVYNEQFF
TRBJ2-7 TRBV19 - TRBD2 TGTGCCAGTAGTATAGTTAGCGGGGCCTCCTACGAGCAGTACTTC CASSIVSGASYEQYF
TRBJ2-1 TRBV7-2 - - TGTGCCAGCAGCCAAACCGTTTCTAGCTCCTACAATGAGCAGTTCTTC CASSQTVSSSYNEQFF
TRBJ1-1 TRBV9 - - TGTGCCAGCAGCGCAGAGGCGGAAGGAGCTGAAGCTTTCTTT CASSAEAEGAEAFF
TRBJ2-4 TRBV9 - TRBD2 TGTGCCAGCAGCCCCGGACTAGCGGGGAGCTTGTTGGCCAAAAACATTCAGTACTTC CASSPGLAGSLLAKNIQYF
TRBJ2-5 TRBV2 - - TGTGCCAGCAGTGGGGATTCGACAGGACAGACCTTCGAGACCCAGTACTTC CASSGDSTGQTFETQYF
TRBJ2-3 TRBV4-3 - - TGCGCCAGCAGCCAAGATGTAAGCACAGATACGCAGTATTTT CASSQDVSTDTQYF
TRBJ2-5 TRBV7-3 - TRBD1 TGTGCCAGCAGTCGGACAGGGGGTACCCAAGAGACCCAGTACTTC CASSRTGGTQETQYF
TRBJ2-1 TRBV7-9 - - TGTGCCAGCAGCTTAGCCCAGGCGTTTCCCTACAATGAGCAGTTCTTC CASSLAQAFPYNEQFF
TRBJ2-1 TRBV9 - TRBD2 TGTGCCAGCAGCGTTCTTGGACTAGCGGAATACAATGAGCAGTTCTTC CASSVLGLAEYNEQFF
TRBJ2-5 TRBV27 few - TGTGCCAGCAGTCCCATCCTTCCAACGGGCCAAGAGACCCAGTACTTC CASSPILPTGQETQYF